The present entry profiles one T cell receptor (beta chain) with its context. The data belong to a study of blood T cell repertoires in COVID-19. Study overall: Material from acute and convalescent COVID-19 was sourced from the United States, Italy and Spain. Sample material is recorded as cDNA or gDNA derived from T cells, B-cell-depleted T cells, or PBMCs.

TCRdb's copy holds only in-frame clones and misses some; the assay was immunoSEQ multiplex PCR. The table has about 210,000 clones, 80% to 90% seen once. The CDR3 spans 17 residues. V was shortened by 0 bases and J by 10 bases, with 20 bases between the two germline ends. CDR1 and CDR2 (germline): SGHRS, YFSETQ. Participants spanned ages roughly 18 to 95 years and resided in 20 to 30 US areas. Among Cohort 3 donors, those recovered had two negative PCRs, clearance, or symptom resolution. The sequenced sample was PBMCs or T cells enriched from blood (not recorded which). The J gene is TRBJ1-6, the V gene TRBV5-1; weak D call: TRBD1 (5 bases). The sequence was obtained from a woman between 18 and 29 years old who had recovered from COVID-19. The CDR3 reads CASSLGVAGQGVSPLHF. In nucleotides, the CDR3 is TGCGCCAGCAGCTTGGGAGTAGCGGGCCAGGGAGTATCACCCCTCCACTTT.